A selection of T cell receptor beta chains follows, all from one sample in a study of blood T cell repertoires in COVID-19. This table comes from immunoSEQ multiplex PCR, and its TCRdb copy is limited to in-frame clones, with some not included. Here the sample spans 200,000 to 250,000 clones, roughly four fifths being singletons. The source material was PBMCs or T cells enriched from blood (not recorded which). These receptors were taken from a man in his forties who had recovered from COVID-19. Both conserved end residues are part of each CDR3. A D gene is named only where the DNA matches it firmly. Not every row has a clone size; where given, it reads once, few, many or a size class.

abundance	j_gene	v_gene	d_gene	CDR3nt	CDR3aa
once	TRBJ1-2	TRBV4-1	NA	TGCGCCAGCAGCCAAGACATCCCGGGTAGGAACTATGGCTACACCTTC	CASSQDIPGRNYGYTF
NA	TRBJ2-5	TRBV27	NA	TGTGCCAGCAGTTTAACCGCAGGGTATTGGGAGACCCAGTACTTC	CASSLTAGYWETQYF
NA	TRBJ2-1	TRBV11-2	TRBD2	TGTGCCAGCAGATCCCTCCAGGCTAGCGGTTACAATGAGCAGTTCTTC	CASRSLQASGYNEQFF
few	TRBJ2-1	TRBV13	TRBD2	TGTGCCAGCAGCTTAGACGCGGGGGGATCCTACAATGAGCAGTTCTTC	CASSLDAGGSYNEQFF
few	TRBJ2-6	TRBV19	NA	TGTGCCAGTAGTATTAGGCCGGGAGGGGCCAACGTCCTGACTTTC	CASSIRPGGANVLTF
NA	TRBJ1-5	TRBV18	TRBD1	TGTGCCAGCTCCCTTGATTCCGGGACAGGGGGCACTCAGCCCCAGCATTTT	CASSLDSGTGGTQPQHF
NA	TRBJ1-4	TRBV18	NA	TGTGCCAGCTCACCACCGGGGTCAGGGGAAGAAAAACTGTTTTTT	CASSPPGSGEEKLFF
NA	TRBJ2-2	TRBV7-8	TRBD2	TGTGCCAGCAGCCCGACTAGCGGAATCCACGGGGAGCTGTTTTTT	CASSPTSGIHGELFF
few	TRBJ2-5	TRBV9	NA	TGTGCCAGCAGCGTAGACGCAGGGTACCAAGAGACCCAGTACTTC	CASSVDAGYQETQYF
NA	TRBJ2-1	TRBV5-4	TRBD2	TGTGCCAGCAGCTTGAACAGCGGGGATTCCTACAATGAGCAGTTCTTC	CASSLNSGDSYNEQFF
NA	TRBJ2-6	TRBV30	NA	TGTGCCTGGGCCTGGGGGACTCCCAACCTCTCTGGGGCCAACGTCCTGACTTTC	CAWAWGTPNLSGANVLTF
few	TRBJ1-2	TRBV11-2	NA	TGTGCCAGCACCTTGAACGAGGACAGCTATGGCTACACCTTC	CASTLNEDSYGYTF
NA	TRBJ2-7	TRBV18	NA	TGTGCCAGCTCACCGGCCCACTCCTCCGGGTACGAGCAGTACTTC	CASSPAHSSGYEQYF
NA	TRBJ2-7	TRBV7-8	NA	TGTGCCAGCAGCTTAGCTTTAGGGGTAATGGACGAGCAGTACTTC	CASSLALGVMDEQYF
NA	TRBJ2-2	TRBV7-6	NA	TGTGCCAGCAGACTCCAGGTCGACACCGGGGAGCTGTTTTTT	CASRLQVDTGELFF
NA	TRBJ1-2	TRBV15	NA	TGTGCCACCAGCAGAGTGGCTACAGACTATGGCTACACCTTC	CATSRVATDYGYTF
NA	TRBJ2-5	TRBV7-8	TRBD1	TGTGCCAGCAGCATTATGACAGGGGAGGAGACCCAGTACTTC	CASSIMTGEETQYF
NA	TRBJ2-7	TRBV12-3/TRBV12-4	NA	TGTGCCGCGGGCGGGAAAGGAGTCGAGCAGTACTTC	CAAGGKGVEQYF
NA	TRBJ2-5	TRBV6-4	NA	TGTGCCAGCAGTGACTCGAAGGGGAGGGAGACCCAGTACTTC	CASSDSKGRETQYF
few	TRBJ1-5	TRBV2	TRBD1	TGTGCCAGCAGTGAAGGGGTTTTCGGGACAGGAAAGAATCAGCCCCAGCATTTT	CASSEGVFGTGKNQPQHF
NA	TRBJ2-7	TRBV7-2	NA	TGTGCCAGCAGCCTACAGACCTACGAGCAGTACTTC	CASSLQTYEQYF
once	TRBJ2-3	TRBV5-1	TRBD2	TGCGCCAGCAGCTTGACCCTAGCGGGAGGGCCAGATACGCAGTATTTT	CASSLTLAGGPDTQYF
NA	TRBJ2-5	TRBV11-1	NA	TGTGCCAGCAGCTTAACAGGGGAGGAAGAGACCCAGTACTTC	CASSLTGEEETQYF
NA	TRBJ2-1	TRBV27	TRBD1	TGTGCCAGCAGTCCCTACAGGGGCAATGAGCAGTTCTTC	CASSPYRGNEQFF
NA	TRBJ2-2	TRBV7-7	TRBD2	TGTGCCAGCAGCTTAGTTGCGGGAGGAGCCGGGGAGCTGTTTTTT	CASSLVAGGAGELFF
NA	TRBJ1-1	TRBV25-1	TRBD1	TGTGCCAGCAGTCCACACCCCGGGACAGTGAACACTGAAGCTTTCTTT	CASSPHPGTVNTEAFF
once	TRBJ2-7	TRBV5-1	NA	TGCGCCAGCAGCTTGGAGGGCAGGGGCAACGAGCAGTACTTC	CASSLEGRGNEQYF
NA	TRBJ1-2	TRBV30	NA	TGTGCCTGGACCCCCTTTGGTAGCTATGGTAGCTACACCTTC	CAWTPFGSYGSYTF